This TCR beta chain comes out of a study of cytomegalovirus exposure and HLA in healthy donors. J lost 7 bases, V lost 3 bases, and 3 bases had no gene match. The CDR3 covers 14 residues. CDR1 is SNHLY and CDR2 is FYNNEI in the germline V gene. The PCR was carried out with 60 Vbeta primers and 13 Jbeta primers. Libraries were prepared by immunoSEQ multiplex PCR; TCRdb keeps only in-frame clonotypes and omits some of them. The sample yields about 160,000 clones, roughly 80% seen once. This clonotype was sampled from a male donor in good health and CMV-seronegative. The genes are TRBV2 and TRBJ1-6; 7 positions agree with TRBD1. Sequenced sample: PBMCs. This chain's CDR3 is CASSDRGVNSPLHF. The CDR3, as DNA: TGTGCCAGCAGTGACAGGGGGGTCAATTCACCCCTCCACTTT.